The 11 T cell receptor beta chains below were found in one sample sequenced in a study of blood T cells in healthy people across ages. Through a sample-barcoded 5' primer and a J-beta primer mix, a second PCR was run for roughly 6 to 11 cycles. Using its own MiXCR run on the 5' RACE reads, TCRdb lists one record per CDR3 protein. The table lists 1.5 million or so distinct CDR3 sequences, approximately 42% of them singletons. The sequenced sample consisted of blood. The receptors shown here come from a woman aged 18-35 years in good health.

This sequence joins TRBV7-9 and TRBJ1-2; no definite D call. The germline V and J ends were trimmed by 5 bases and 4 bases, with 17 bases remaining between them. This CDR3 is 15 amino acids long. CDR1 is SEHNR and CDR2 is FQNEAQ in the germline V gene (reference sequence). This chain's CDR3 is CASSPPGTSGYGYTF. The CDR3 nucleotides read TGTGCCAGCAGCCCTCCGGGAACCAGTGGCTATGGCTACACCTTC.

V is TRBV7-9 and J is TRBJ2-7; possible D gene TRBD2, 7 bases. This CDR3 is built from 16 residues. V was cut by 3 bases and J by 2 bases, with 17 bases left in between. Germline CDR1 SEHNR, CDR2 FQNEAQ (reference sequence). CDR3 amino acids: CASSLSAGALTYEQYF. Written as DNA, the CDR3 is TGTGCCAGCAGCTTGAGTGCGGGGGCCTTAACCTACGAGCAGTACTTC.

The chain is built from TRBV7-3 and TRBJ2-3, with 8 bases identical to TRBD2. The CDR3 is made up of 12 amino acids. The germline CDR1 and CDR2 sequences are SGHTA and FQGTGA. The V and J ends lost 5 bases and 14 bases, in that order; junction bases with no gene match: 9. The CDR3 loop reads CASSQAGEVRYF. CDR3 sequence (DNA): TGTGCCAGCAGCCAAGCGGGAGAGGTGCGGTATTTT.

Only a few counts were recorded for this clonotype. CDR3 sequence (DNA): TGTGCCACCAGCAACGGGGCCCTACTATATGGCTACACCTTC. This encodes CATSNGALLYGYTF. The chain is built from TRBV15 and TRBJ1-2, with D maybe TRBD1 (5 bases). Germline CDR1 LNHNV, CDR2 YYDKDF (reference sequence). This CDR3 has 14 amino acids. Trimming cost V 4 bases and J 5 bases, with 14 bases left between them.

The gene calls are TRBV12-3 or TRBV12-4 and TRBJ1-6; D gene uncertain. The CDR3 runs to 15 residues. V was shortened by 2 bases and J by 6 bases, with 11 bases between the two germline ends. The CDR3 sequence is CASSLSASANSPLHF. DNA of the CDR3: TGTGCCAGCAGTTTATCGGCCAGCGCTAATTCACCCCTCCACTTT.

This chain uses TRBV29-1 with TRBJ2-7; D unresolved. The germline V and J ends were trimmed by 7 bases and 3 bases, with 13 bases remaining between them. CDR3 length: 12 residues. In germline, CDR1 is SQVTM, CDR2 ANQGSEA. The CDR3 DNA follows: TGCAGCGGGTCCTGGGGAAACTACGAGCAGTACTTC. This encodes CSGSWGNYEQYF.

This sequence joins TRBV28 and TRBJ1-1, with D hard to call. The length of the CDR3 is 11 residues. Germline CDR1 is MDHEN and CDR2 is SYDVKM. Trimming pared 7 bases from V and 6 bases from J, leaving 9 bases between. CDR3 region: CASKGLAEAFF. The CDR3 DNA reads TGTGCCAGCAAAGGCTTGGCTGAAGCTTTCTTT.

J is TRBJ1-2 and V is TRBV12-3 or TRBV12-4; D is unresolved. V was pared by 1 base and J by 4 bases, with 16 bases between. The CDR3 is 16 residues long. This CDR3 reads CASSLVGQASSYGYTF. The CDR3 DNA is TGTGCCAGCAGTTTAGTGGGTCAGGCCAGCTCCTATGGCTACACCTTC.

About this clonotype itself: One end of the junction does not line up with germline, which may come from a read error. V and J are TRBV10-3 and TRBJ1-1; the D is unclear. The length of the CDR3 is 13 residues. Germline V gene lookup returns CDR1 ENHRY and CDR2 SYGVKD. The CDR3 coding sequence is TGTGCCATCAGTTCCTCTGAGAACGCTGAAGCTTTCTTT. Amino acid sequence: CAISSSENAEAFF.

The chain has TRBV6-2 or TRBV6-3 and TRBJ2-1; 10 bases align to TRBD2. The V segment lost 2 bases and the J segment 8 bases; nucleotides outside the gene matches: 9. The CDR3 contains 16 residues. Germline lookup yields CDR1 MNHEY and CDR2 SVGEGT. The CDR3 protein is CASSYRSGGAVYEQFF. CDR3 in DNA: TGTGCCAGCAGTTACCGGAGCGGGGGGGCCGTTTATGAGCAGTTCTTC.

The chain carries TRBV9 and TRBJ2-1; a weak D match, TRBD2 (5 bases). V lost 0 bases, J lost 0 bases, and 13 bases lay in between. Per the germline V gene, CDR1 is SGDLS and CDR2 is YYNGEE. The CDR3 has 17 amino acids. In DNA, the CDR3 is TGTGCCAGCAGCGTAGTGGGAGCGAGAAGCTCCTACAATGAGCAGTTCTTC. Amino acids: CASSVVGARSSYNEQFF.